The rows below give T cell receptor beta chains drawn from one sample of a study of blood T cell repertoires in COVID-19. The assay was immunoSEQ multiplex PCR, and TCRdb's table has in-frame clones only and misses some. The data show 150,000 to 200,000 clones, with roughly nine tenths seen just once and about 8.1% held by the top ten. The sequenced sample was PBMCs or T cells enriched from blood (not recorded which). Source of these receptors: a woman in her late teens or twenties who had recovered from COVID-19. Both conserved end residues are part of each CDR3. The order of the fields is V gene, D gene, J gene, clone size, CDR3 protein, CDR3 DNA. The D gene is left open where the match is weak. Expanded clones get a size class; other rows say once, few or many, or leave the size out.

>TRBV15|-|TRBJ1-5|-
CATSRVRTDNQPQHF
TGTGCCACCAGCAGAGTCAGGACAGACAATCAGCCCCAGCATTTT
>TRBV27|TRBD1|TRBJ2-2|-
CASSSSPGQGSGELFF
TGTGCCAGCAGTTCTTCTCCGGGACAGGGGAGCGGGGAGCTGTTTTTT
>TRBV29-1|-|TRBJ2-5|-
CSVVFGGLETQYF
TGCAGCGTTGTCTTCGGGGGGCTAGAGACCCAGTACTTC
>TRBV7-9|-|TRBJ1-4|once
CASSSTGEGEKLFF
TGTGCCAGCAGCTCGACAGGTGAAGGTGAAAAACTGTTTTTT
>TRBV5-6|-|TRBJ2-1|-
CASSLGAGNEQFF
TGTGCCAGCAGCTTGGGGGCGGGCAATGAGCAGTTCTTC
>TRBV28|TRBD1|TRBJ1-2|-
CASSNRDRRHGYTF
TGTGCCAGCAGTAACCGGGACAGGCGTCATGGCTACACCTTC
>TRBV6-5|TRBD2|TRBJ2-1|once
CASSLAGGGYNEQFF
TGTGCCAGCAGTTTAGCGGGGGGGGGTTACAATGAGCAGTTCTTC
>TRBV24-1|-|TRBJ2-3|-
CATSDSAGGSTDTQYF
TGTGCCACCAGTGATTCGGCGGGCGGGAGCACAGATACGCAGTATTTT
>TRBV18|TRBD1|TRBJ1-2|-
CASSPPKGQGSGGYTF
TGTGCCAGCTCACCACCGAAGGGACAGGGCTCCGGGGGCTACACCTTC
>TRBV24-1|TRBD1|TRBJ1-1|-
CATSDTGTGNTEAFF
TGTGCCACCAGTGACACCGGGACAGGGAACACTGAAGCTTTCTTT
>TRBV28|TRBD1|TRBJ2-1|-
CASSPGTGSYNEQFF
TGTGCCAGCAGTCCGGGGACAGGGTCCTACAATGAGCAGTTCTTC